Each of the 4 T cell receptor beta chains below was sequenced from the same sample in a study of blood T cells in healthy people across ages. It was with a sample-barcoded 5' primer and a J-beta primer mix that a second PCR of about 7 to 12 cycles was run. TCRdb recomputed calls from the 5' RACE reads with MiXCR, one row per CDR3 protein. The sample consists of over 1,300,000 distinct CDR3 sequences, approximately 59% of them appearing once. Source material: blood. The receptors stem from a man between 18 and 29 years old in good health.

The DNA for the CDR3 is TGCAGTGCTAGAATAGGCGGCGCGGAGTCACCCCTCCACTTT. Its translation is CSARIGGAESPLHF. The rearrangement joins TRBV20-1 to TRBJ1-6; D ambiguous. The length of the CDR3 is 14 residues. The V end was cut by 2 bases, the J end by 10 bases, with 15 bases between. CDR1 is DFQATT and CDR2 is SNEGSKA in the germline V gene (reference sequence).

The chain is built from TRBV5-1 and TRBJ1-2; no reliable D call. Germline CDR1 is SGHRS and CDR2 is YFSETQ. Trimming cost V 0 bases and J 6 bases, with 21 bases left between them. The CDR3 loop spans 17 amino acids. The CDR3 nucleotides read TGCGCCAGCAGCTTGGCCGTGACCGCAAGTTCAGTACATGGCTACACCTTC. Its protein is CASSLAVTASSVHGYTF.

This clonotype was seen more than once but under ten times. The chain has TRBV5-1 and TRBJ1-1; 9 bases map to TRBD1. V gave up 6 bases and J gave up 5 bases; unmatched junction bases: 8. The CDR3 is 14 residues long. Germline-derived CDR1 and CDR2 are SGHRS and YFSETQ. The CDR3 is CASISDRGGTEAFF. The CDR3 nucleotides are TGCGCCAGCATCTCGGACAGGGGAGGGACTGAAGCTTTCTTT.

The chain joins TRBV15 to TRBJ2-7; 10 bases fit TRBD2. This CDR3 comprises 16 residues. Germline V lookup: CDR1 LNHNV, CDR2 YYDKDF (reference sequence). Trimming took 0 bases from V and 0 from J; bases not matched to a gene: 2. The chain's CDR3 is CATSREPSGSSYEQYF. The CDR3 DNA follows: TGTGCCACCAGCAGAGAACCTAGCGGGAGCTCCTACGAGCAGTACTTC.